This TCR beta chain was identified during a study of cytomegalovirus exposure and HLA in healthy donors. Whole-study context: Per a later analysis, the roughly 670 first-cohort and approximately 120 validation repertoires shared one platform. Study outcomes and limitations: Most TCR sequences were rare, but some public TCRs occurred in many donors. Specificity for CMV antigens was confirmed in vitro for three of the CMV-associated chains. According to reports, the classifier identified cytomegalovirus status with high specificity and sensitivity.

This table comes from immunoSEQ multiplex PCR, and its TCRdb copy is limited to in-frame clones, with some not included. The top ten hold approximately 1.1% of the sample, which has about 130,000 clones, about 88% seen once. Turning to this clone: Its specificity is unknown.

This sequence was found in a woman aged 18 to 35 in good health and CMV-seronegative. Sequencing was done on a sample of PBMCs.

The CDR3 nucleotides are TGTGCCAGCAGCGCGACCCGCGGTGGAGAGACCCAGTACTTC. Translated: CASSATRGGETQYF. This chain uses TRBV11-3 with TRBJ2-5; D is unresolved. Trimming left V 5 bases short and J 4 bases short, with 14 bases between. Per the germline V gene, CDR1 is SGHNT and CDR2 is YENEEA. The CDR3 length is 14 residues.